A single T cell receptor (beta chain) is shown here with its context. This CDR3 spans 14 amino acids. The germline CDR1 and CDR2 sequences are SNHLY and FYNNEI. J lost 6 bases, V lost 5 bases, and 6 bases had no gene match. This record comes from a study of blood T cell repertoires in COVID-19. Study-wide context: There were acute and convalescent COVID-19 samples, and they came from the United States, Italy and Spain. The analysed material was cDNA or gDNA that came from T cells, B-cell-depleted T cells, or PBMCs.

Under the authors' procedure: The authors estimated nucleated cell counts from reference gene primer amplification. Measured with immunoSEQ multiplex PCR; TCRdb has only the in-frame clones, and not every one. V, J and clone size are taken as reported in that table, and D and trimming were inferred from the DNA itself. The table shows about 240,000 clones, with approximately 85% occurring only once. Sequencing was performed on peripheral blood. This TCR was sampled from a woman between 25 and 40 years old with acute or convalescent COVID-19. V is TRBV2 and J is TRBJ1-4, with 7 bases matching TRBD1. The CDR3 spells CASSPGTAHEKLFF. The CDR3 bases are TGTGCCAGCAGTCCCGGGACAGCTCATGAAAAACTGTTTTTT.